The rows below give T cell receptor beta chains drawn from one sample of a study of T cell repertoires in cytomegalovirus infection. TCRdb used MiXCR to reprocess the reads, holding one entry per CDR3 protein. The sample yields some 220,000 distinct CDR3 sequences, roughly 34% seen once. No antigens are known for them. Here the sequenced sample was CD8+ T cells from cultured PBMCs, taken from culture after CMV antigen stimulation. The source of these receptors is a human donor in good health (CMV status not recorded). Some clones in this sample may be carry-over from other donors' samples. CDR3s include the opening cysteine and the closing phenylalanine or tryptophan. D genes are given only for firm matches. The size of a clone is reported for some rows only, either as once, few or many, or as a class for expanded clones.

-	TRBV7-2	TRBJ1-6	many	CASSLAFGGSSPLHF	TGTGCCAGCAGCTTAGCTTTCGGAGGTAGTTCACCCCTCCACTTT
-	TRBV7-6	TRBJ2-7	few	CASSVEQGRWNEQYF	TGTGCCAGCAGCGTCGAACAGGGACGTTGGAACGAGCAGTACTTC
TRBD1	TRBV25-1	TRBJ2-5	-	CASSNYRDRETQYF	TGTGCCAGCAGTAATTACCGGGACAGAGAGACCCAGTACTTC
TRBD2	TRBV7-4	TRBJ2-3	few	CASSLAPAGGSTDTQYF	TGTGCCAGCAGCTTAGCGCCAGCGGGGGGGAGCACAGATACGCAGTATTTT
-	TRBV20-1	TRBJ2-4	few	CSARDESGGRRAKNIQYF	TGCAGTGCTAGAGATGAGTCAGGAGGCCGCCGAGCCAAAAACATTCAGTACTTC
TRBD2	TRBV9	TRBJ2-3	few	CASSVVGLATDTQYF	TGTGCCAGCAGCGTAGTTGGACTAGCCACAGATACGCAGTATTTT
-	TRBV28	TRBJ1-5	-	CASSFRGQFNQPQHF	TGTGCCAGCAGTTTTCGTGGACAGTTCAATCAGCCCCAGCATTTT
-	TRBV11-2	TRBJ2-1	-	CASSPTGSGHNEQFF	TGTGCCAGCAGCCCAACGGGTAGCGGCCACAATGAGCAGTTCTTC
-	TRBV7-9	TRBJ1-1	-	CASSDPGDTEAFF	TGTGCCAGCTCCGACCCCGGGGACACTGAAGCTTTCTTT
-	TRBV6-1	TRBJ2-7	-	CASIGGSAFSLYEQYF	TGTGCCAGCATCGGGGGTTCGGCCTTCTCCCTCTACGAGCAGTACTTC
-	TRBV12-3/TRBV12-4	TRBJ2-3	-	CASSLPTDLSTDTQYF	TGTGCCAGCAGTTTACCGACGGATCTTAGCACAGATACGCAGTATTTT
-	TRBV7-9	TRBJ2-5	few	CASSSLGQSQETQYF	TGTGCCAGCAGCTCCCTAGGACAATCCCAAGAGACCCAGTACTTC
TRBD1	TRBV14	TRBJ2-1	few	CASSQPVWKLARGHYNEQFF	TGTGCCAGCAGCCAACCGGTGTGGAAGTTAGCAAGGGGGCACTACAATGAGCAGTTCTTC
-	TRBV6-6	TRBJ1-2	-	CAADGDGYTF	TGTGCCGCGGACGGAGATGGCTACACCTTC
TRBD2	TRBV12-3/TRBV12-4	TRBJ2-1	-	CASSLGGTSWDEQFF	TGTGCCAGCAGTTTAGGGGGGACTAGCTGGGATGAGCAGTTCTTC
TRBD1	TRBV7-9	TRBJ1-2	-	CASSAGQGANGYTF	TGTGCCAGCAGCGCGGGACAGGGGGCGAATGGCTACACCTTC
TRBD2	TRBV12-3/TRBV12-4	TRBJ2-1	-	CASSLPTSGTYNEQFF	TGTGCCAGCAGTTTACCGACTAGCGGTACTTACAATGAGCAGTTCTTC
TRBD2	TRBV7-6	TRBJ2-7	-	CASSPRAGLEFFYEQYF	TGTGCCAGCAGCCCGCGAGCTGGACTAGAATTTTTCTACGAGCAGTACTTC
-	TRBV12-3/TRBV12-4	TRBJ2-3	few	CASTGTLADTQYF	TGTGCCAGCACTGGGACCCTTGCAGATACGCAGTATTTT
-	TRBV7-9	TRBJ2-7	few	CASSLVSGHYEQYF	TGTGCCAGCAGCTTAGTATCAGGGCACTACGAGCAGTACTTC
TRBD2	TRBV20-1	TRBJ2-1	few	CSARVTSGMRNEQFF	TGCAGTGCTAGAGTTACTAGCGGGATGAGGAATGAGCAGTTCTTC
-	TRBV7-9	TRBJ2-1	-	CASSLGGVPYNEQFF	TGTGCCAGCAGCTTAGGAGGGGTTCCATACAATGAGCAGTTCTTC
-	TRBV7-2	TRBJ2-7	-	CASSLLGGGEQYF	TGTGCCAGCAGCTTGCTGGGCGGCGGAGAGCAGTACTTC
-	TRBV7-6	TRBJ1-5	-	CASSPGGGPQHF	TGTGCCAGCAGCCCCGGCGGAGGGCCCCAGCATTTT
-	TRBV5-4	TRBJ1-6	-	CASSGSYNSPLHF	TGTGCCAGCAGTGGCTCCTATAATTCACCCCTCCACTTT
-	TRBV19	TRBJ2-2	-	CASSATRGENTGELFF	TGTGCCAGTAGTGCCACCAGGGGGGAGAACACCGGGGAGCTGTTTTTT
-	TRBV7-6	TRBJ2-3	many	CASSSPGDTDTQYF	TGTGCCAGCAGCTCCCCGGGGGACACAGATACGCAGTATTTT
-	TRBV11-2	TRBJ1-3	-	CASSLNYQGPEVGNTIYF	TGTGCCAGCAGCTTAAATTATCAGGGTCCTGAGGTTGGAAACACCATATATTTT
TRBD1	TRBV20-1	TRBJ2-2	few	CSASGTGADTGELFF	TGCAGTGCTAGTGGAACAGGGGCGGACACCGGGGAGCTGTTTTTT
TRBD2	TRBV7-6	TRBJ2-7	few	CASSSSTSGKIYEQYF	TGTGCCAGCAGCTCCTCGACTAGCGGGAAAATATACGAGCAGTACTTC
-	TRBV7-3	TRBJ2-5	many	CASSWRVGETQYF	TGTGCCAGCAGCTGGAGGGTAGGGGAGACCCAGTACTTC
-	TRBV7-2	TRBJ2-3	-	CASSLGTGGTSTDTQYF	TGTGCCAGCAGCTTAGGGACGGGCGGGACTAGCACAGATACGCAGTATTTT
-	TRBV7-3	TRBJ2-3	-	CASSSYLGDTQYF	TGTGCCAGCAGTTCTTACTTGGGCGATACGCAGTATTTT
-	TRBV7-2	TRBJ2-5	few	CASSWAETQYF	TGTGCCAGCAGCTGGGCTGAGACCCAGTACTTC
TRBD2	TRBV15	TRBJ2-5	few	CATSRGLAGSEQETQYF	TGTGCCACCAGCCGTGGACTAGCGGGGTCAGAACAAGAGACCCAGTACTTC
-	TRBV15	TRBJ1-2	-	CATSRAASTYGYTF	TGTGCCACCAGCCGAGCCGCCAGTACCTATGGCTACACCTTC
-	TRBV6-6	TRBJ2-7	few	CASSYSSKGEGQPYEQYF	TGTGCCAGCAGTTACTCCTCTAAGGGGGAGGGCCAACCCTACGAGCAGTACTTC
TRBD1	TRBV27	TRBJ2-5	-	CASSQGTASQETQYF	TGTGCCAGCAGCCAGGGGACAGCCTCCCAAGAGACCCAGTACTTC
TRBD1	TRBV7-2	TRBJ1-3	few	CASGLKQGFGNTIYF	TGTGCCAGCGGACTAAAACAGGGGTTCGGAAACACCATATATTTT
-	TRBV5-3	TRBJ2-6	-	CASSQTGSGANVLTF	TGTGCCAGCAGCCAAACAGGGTCTGGGGCCAACGTCCTGACTTTC
TRBD2	TRBV27	TRBJ2-3	few	CASSLSRLAGGKTTDTQYF	TGTGCCAGCAGTTTATCTCGACTAGCGGGGGGGAAAACCACAGATACGCAGTATTTT
TRBD1	TRBV6-5	TRBJ2-7	-	CASSGTGDNEQYF	TGTGCCAGCAGTGGGACAGGGGACAACGAGCAGTACTTC
-	TRBV7-3	TRBJ1-2	-	CASSLTAGHGYTF	TGTGCCAGCAGCTTAACGGCCGGCCACGGCTACACCTTC
-	TRBV11-3	TRBJ2-2	few	CASSPGRDFLGGGELFF	TGTGCCAGCAGCCCAGGCCGGGACTTTTTGGGCGGCGGGGAGCTGTTTTTT
TRBD2	TRBV9	TRBJ2-1	-	CASSPAGGYAYNEQFF	TGTGCCAGCAGCCCTGCGGGAGGATACGCCTACAATGAGCAGTTCTTC
-	TRBV7-9	TRBJ2-7	few	CATRGEYEQYF	TGTGCGACCAGGGGGGAGTACGAGCAGTACTTC
-	TRBV7-6	TRBJ2-5	-	CASSLAPGREETQYF	TGTGCCAGCAGCTTAGCCCCCGGGCGAGAAGAGACCCAGTACTTC
-	TRBV27	TRBJ2-3	-	CASRPGSGTDTQYF	TGTGCCAGCAGGCCGGGATCCGGCACAGATACGCAGTATTTT
-	TRBV6-8	TRBJ1-2	once	CASSYSNIGIGYGYTF	TGTGCCAGCAGTTACTCGAATATAGGGATAGGGTATGGCTACACCTTC
-	TRBV7-2	TRBJ2-1	-	CASSLDLSSGNEQFF	TGTGCCAGCAGCTTAGACCTCTCCTCAGGGAATGAGCAGTTCTTC
TRBD2	TRBV28	TRBJ2-1	-	CASSLLSGTACNEQFF	TGTGCCAGCAGTTTATTAAGCGGGACCGCCTGCAATGAGCAGTTCTTC
-	TRBV20-1	TRBJ2-1	-	CSARTNYNEQFF	TGCAGTGCTAGAACTAATTACAATGAGCAGTTCTTC
-	TRBV7-6	TRBJ2-1	few	CASSSPEDYNEQFF	TGTGCCAGCAGCTCCCCGGAGGACTACAATGAGCAGTTCTTC
TRBD2	TRBV7-2	TRBJ2-2	-	CASSRTSGSVGELFF	TGTGCCAGCAGCCGGACTAGCGGGAGTGTCGGGGAGCTGTTTTTT
TRBD1	TRBV13	TRBJ2-7	-	CASSTGQGSEQYF	TGTGCCAGCAGCACTGGACAGGGATCCGAGCAGTACTTC
-	TRBV12-3/TRBV12-4	TRBJ1-2	-	CASSPGGANSYGYTF	TGTGCCAGCAGCCCCGGGGGAGCTAATTCCTATGGCTACACCTTC
-	TRBV5-1	TRBJ1-1	few	CASSWRGQNTEAFF	TGCGCCAGCAGCTGGAGGGGACAGAACACTGAAGCTTTCTTT
-	TRBV12-3/TRBV12-4	TRBJ2-7	few	CASTRVGVYEQYF	TGTGCCAGCACCAGAGTCGGAGTTTACGAGCAGTACTTC
-	TRBV6-1	TRBJ2-7	-	CASSEPPADIYEQYF	TGTGCCAGCAGTGAACCGCCGGCGGACATCTACGAGCAGTACTTC